The 21 T cell receptor beta chains in this list originate from one sample, sequenced in a study of T-cell memory formation after mild COVID-19 (TCRdb year 2021). The library was prepared using 5' RACE. Sequencer: Illumina NovaSeq 6000. The public reads were quality trimmed at Q25 with fastp and then assembled into clones with MiXCR by TCRdb, keeping productive beta chains. When rows share a CDR3 protein, they turn into one entry using the most common DNA and genes. Across this sample there are 450,000 to 650,000 distinct CDR3 sequences, with around 20% seen only once. Jointly, the top ten make up roughly an eighth of the sample. The sample comprised PBMCs or a T cell subset sorted from them (not recorded which). The receptor source for this set is an adult woman who had mild COVID-19 (a few samples of this study predate the infection). The sample titles of this study are shuffled in the database, so cell type and time point are left out; the donor was told from shared clones.

The chain links TRBV3-1 to TRBJ2-7; 12 bases align to TRBD2. Trimming at V came to 3 bases and at J to 3 bases, leaving 6 bases not matched to a gene. The CDR3 totals 16 residues. The germline V gene encodes CDR1 LGHDT and CDR2 YNNKEL (reference sequence). This chain's CDR3 is CASSQGLAGGGYEQYF. In DNA form, the CDR3 reads TGTGCCAGCAGCCAGGGACTAGCGGGCGGAGGCTACGAGCAGTACTTC.

This chain uses TRBV6-5 with TRBJ2-1; 8 bases map to TRBD1. CDR3 size: 16 residues. Germline CDR1 MNHEY, CDR2 SVGAGI. V lost 4 bases and J lost 6; bases outside the gene matches: 11. The CDR3 region has the DNA TGTGCCAGCAGTTTCTCTTATGACAGGGGCCGCAATGAGCAGTTCTTC. This sequence encodes CASSFSYDRGRNEQFF.

This clonotype has only a few counts. The genes are TRBV5-1 and TRBJ2-1; D is possibly TRBD1 (6 bases). The CDR3 spans 16 residues. Trimming pared 2 bases from V and 3 bases from J, leaving 15 bases between. Germline V gene lookup returns CDR1 SGHRS and CDR2 YFSETQ. The CDR3 region has the DNA TGCGCCAGCAGCTTCACGTCCCTGGACAGCTACAATGAGCAGTTCTTC. Translation gives CASSFTSLDSYNEQFF.

This clonotype was seen a few times. This chain uses TRBV6-5 with TRBJ1-1; TRBD1 might be the D (6 bases). Germline V gene lookup returns CDR1 MNHEY and CDR2 SVGAGI. Deletions cut 4 bases from V and 3 bases from J, with 18 bases between. The CDR3 consists of 16 residues. The CDR3 DNA reads as TGTGCCAGCAGTTCACAACCAAGGGGGACTTACACTGAAGCTTTCTTT. It yields the protein CASSSQPRGTYTEAFF.

The chain uses TRBV19 and TRBJ2-1, with D perhaps being TRBD1 or TRBD2 (5 bases each). V lost 8 bases, J lost 6 bases, and 23 bases lay in between. In germline, CDR1 is LNHDA, CDR2 SQIVND (reference sequence). This CDR3 comprises 16 residues. The CDR3 sequence: CASGILYGDGINEQFF. CDR3 nucleotides: TGTGCCAGTGGAATACTCTACGGGGACGGAATCAATGAGCAGTTCTTC.

The rearrangement uses TRBV18 and TRBJ2-3, with 7 bases that match TRBD1. Germline CDR1 is KGHSH and CDR2 is LQKENI. This CDR3 is built from 14 residues. The V gene end was trimmed by 4 bases and the J gene end by 2 bases; junction bases not matched to a gene: 3. The CDR3 sequence is CASSQGAVTDTQYF. The CDR3 bases are TGTGCCAGCTCACAGGGGGCTGTCACAGATACGCAGTATTTT.

J is TRBJ1-1 and V is TRBV18, with D hard to call. Trimming left V 2 bases short and J 0 bases short, with 7 bases between. The CDR3 length is 14 residues. CDR1 and CDR2 (germline): KGHSH, LQKENI. CDR3 in DNA: TGTGCCAGCTCACCAATCGGCATGAACACTGAAGCTTTCTTT. Translation gives CASSPIGMNTEAFF.

This clonotype was observed a handful of times. The chain couples TRBV18 to TRBJ2-5; TRBD2 is a possible D gene (5 bases). The V gene's germline CDR1 is KGHSH and CDR2 LQKENI. The CDR3 covers 15 residues. Trimming took 3 bases from V and 4 from J, leaving 15 bases between them. CDR3 amino acids: CASSPEFTSLETQYF. The CDR3 nucleotides are TGTGCCAGCTCACCGGAATTTACTAGTCTAGAGACCCAGTACTTC.

This chain joins TRBV7-9 and TRBJ2-2; D ambiguous. From germline, CDR1 is SEHNR and CDR2 FQNEAQ (reference sequence). The V end lost 5 bases, the J end lost 4 bases, and 11 bases lay between the germline ends. The CDR3 consists of 14 residues. CDR3 sequence (DNA): TGTGCCAGCAGCGGAGACACGGTCACCGGGGAGCTGTTTTTT. This encodes CASSGDTVTGELFF.

This clonotype has a single count. The CDR3 DNA follows: TGTGCCAGCAGCCAGGACTTCTCTGGGGCCAACGTCCTGACTTTC. Its protein is CASSQDFSGANVLTF. The chain uses TRBV6-5 and TRBJ2-6, with D possibly being TRBD2 (5 bases). The germline V gene has CDR1 MNHEY and CDR2 SVGAGI. The CDR3 loop spans 15 amino acids. Trimming cost V 6 bases and J 0 bases, with 9 bases left between them.

In its sample, this clonotype was seen a few times. The genes are TRBV7-2 and TRBJ1-2; a possible D gene is TRBD1 (5 bases). The ends were cut back, 6 bases at V and 4 bases at J, with 12 bases in the middle. The CDR3 sequence is 13 residues long. Germline CDR1 reads SGHTA; CDR2 reads FQGNSA. The CDR3 DNA sequence: TGTGCCAGCAGAAGGACCGGGACCTATGGCTACACCTTC. Encoded protein: CASRRTGTYGYTF.

The chain couples TRBV27 to TRBJ2-7; perhaps TRBD2 as D (6 bases). This CDR3 is 14 amino acids long. CDR1 and CDR2 from the germline V gene are MNHEY and SMNVEV (reference sequence). V was trimmed by 3 bases and J by 2 bases, leaving 11 bases between them. The CDR3 DNA is TGTGCCAGCAGTTTTCCCGGGGAGGCCTACGAGCAGTACTTC. It yields the protein CASSFPGEAYEQYF.

CDR3 in DNA: TGCAGTGCTCGGGACCCTCCTGCGCAGTATTTT. The encoded protein is CSARDPPAQYF. The genes are TRBV20-1 and TRBJ2-3; D is possibly TRBD1 or TRBD2 (5 bases each). V was cut by 5 bases and J by 10 bases, with 13 bases left in between. This CDR3 comprises 11 residues. The germline gives CDR1 DFQATT, CDR2 SNEGSKA (reference sequence).

The chain combines TRBV4-3 with TRBJ1-1; D remains ambiguous. The CDR3 contains 14 residues. The germline V gene has CDR1 LGHNA and CDR2 YSLEER. Trimming pared 0 bases from V and 4 bases from J, leaving 9 bases between. The CDR3 DNA follows: TGCGCCAGCAGCCAAGATTTCCGGGGCACTGAAGCTTTCTTT. Amino acid sequence: CASSQDFRGTEAFF.

The V and J genes are TRBV6-7 and TRBJ2-7; D possibly matches TRBD1 or TRBD2 (5 bases each). TRBV6-7 carries the ORF label, with uncertain function. The CDR3 is 17 amino acids. V lost 0 bases and J lost 6, with 21 bases in between. The CDR3 DNA follows: TGTGCCAGCAGTTACTCTTGCATACCCGGGACGAGGGCCGAGCAGTACTTC. Translating it yields CASSYSCIPGTRAEQYF.

CDR3 in amino acids: CASSAYVNQPQHF. CDR3 in DNA: TGTGCCAGCTCGGCTTATGTCAATCAGCCCCAGCATTTT. The V and J genes are TRBV14 and TRBJ1-5, with D hard to call. Germline CDR1 is SGHDN and CDR2 is FVKESK. V dropped 8 bases and J dropped 3 bases, with 11 bases sitting between them. The CDR3 spans 13 residues.

The V call is TRBV10-3, the J call TRBJ2-3; possible D gene TRBD1, 5 bases. The CDR3 sequence is 15 residues long. Germline V gene data show CDR1 as ENHRY and CDR2 as SYGVKD. Trimming stripped 0 bases from V and 0 bases from J, with 7 bases between. CDR3 coding DNA: TGTGCCATCAGTGAGTCTGGGGCAAGCACAGATACGCAGTATTTT. It codes for CAISESGASTDTQYF.

This clonotype was recorded a few times. The chain combines TRBV29-1 with TRBJ2-7; 7 bases line up with TRBD2. The V gene's germline CDR1 is SQVTM and CDR2 ANQGSEA. This CDR3 has 14 residues. Unmatched junction bases numbered 14, after V lost 7 bases and J lost 5 bases. CDR3 loop: CSAVDRWSGDEQYF. As DNA, the CDR3 is TGCAGCGCTGTCGACAGATGGAGCGGGGACGAGCAGTACTTC.

This chain joins TRBV6-2 or TRBV6-3 and TRBJ2-3, with 7 bases matching TRBD2. Germline V gene lookup returns CDR1 MNHEY and CDR2 SVGEGT. The CDR3 loop spans 14 amino acids. The ends lost 2 bases at V and 3 bases at J; junction bases unmatched: 2. This CDR3 is CASSYDGGTDTQYF. The CDR3 bases are TGTGCCAGCAGTTACGACGGGGGGACAGATACGCAGTATTTT.

The sample holds a few counts of this clonotype. The J gene is TRBJ2-2, the V gene TRBV12-3 or TRBV12-4, with D possibly TRBD2 on 5 matching bases. The CDR3 is 15 residues long. With 6 bases removed from V and 5 bases from J, the gap between germline ends came to 16 bases. The CDR3 spells CASSPASWRTGELFF. For the CDR3, the DNA is TGTGCCAGCAGCCCGGCTAGCTGGAGGACCGGGGAGCTGTTTTTT.

This clonotype was counted between two and nine times. The V and J genes are TRBV7-9 and TRBJ2-2, with no clear D. The V end lost 4 bases, the J end lost 4 bases, and 10 bases lay between the germline ends. The CDR3 is 14 residues long. The germline V gene encodes CDR1 SEHNR and CDR2 FQNEAQ (reference sequence). CDR3 nucleotide sequence: TGTGCCAGCAGCTCACCTAAAAGCACCGGGGAGCTGTTTTTT. Its translation: CASSSPKSTGELFF. The full variable domain, rest sourced from reference TRBV7-9 and TRBJ2-2, is DTGVSQNPRHKITKRGQNVTFRCDPISEHNRLYWYRQTLGQGPEFLTYFQNEAQLEKSRLLSDRFSAERPKGSFSTLEIQRTEQGDSAMYLCASSSPKSTGELFFGEGSRLTVL.